This is a list of T cell receptor beta chains from one sample in a study of post-analysis software for immune sequencing data. Using its own MiXCR run on the PCR reads, TCRdb lists one record per CDR3 protein. The table shows fewer than 850,000 distinct CDR3 sequences, with 40% to 55% occurring only once. Material: blood. The receptors were sampled from a girl aged 5-17 years with multiple sclerosis. The CDR3 runs from the conserved cysteine through the conserved F or W. A D gene is named only where the DNA matches it firmly. Clone size appears in some rows only: once, few, many, or a class for an expanded clone.

j_call	d_call	v_call	clone_size	cdr3_aa	cdr3_nt
TRBJ2-5	-	TRBV12-3/TRBV12-4	few	CASSSTTGSETQYF	TGTGCCAGCAGCTCTACGACAGGTTCTGAGACCCAGTACTTC
TRBJ1-2	-	TRBV6-1	few	CASSELGWRINYGYTF	TGTGCCAGCAGTGAATTAGGATGGAGGATCAACTATGGCTACACCTTC
TRBJ2-7	-	TRBV11-2	-	CASSLGRWGHRSYEQYF	TGTGCCAGCAGCTTAGGACGGTGGGGGCACCGCTCCTACGAGCAGTACTTC
TRBJ1-2	-	TRBV12-3/TRBV12-4	-	CASNGGIGYTF	TGTGCCAGCAATGGGGGCATTGGCTACACCTTC
TRBJ2-3	TRBD2	TRBV20-1	few	CSASGLAGAVTQYF	TGCAGTGCTAGCGGCCTAGCGGGAGCTGTTACGCAGTATTTT
TRBJ1-6	TRBD1	TRBV6-5	few	CASSYQPTGSSYNSPLHF	TGTGCCAGCAGTTACCAACCGACAGGGAGCTCCTATAATTCGCCCCTCCACTTT
TRBJ2-7	-	TRBV6-1	-	CASSLGVLNGDEQYF	TGTGCCAGCAGTTTAGGGGTCCTAAACGGGGACGAGCAGTACTTC
TRBJ2-7	TRBD2	TRBV10-3	few	CAISESVAGNYEQYF	TGTGCCATCAGTGAGTCGGTAGCGGGTAACTACGAGCAGTACTTC
TRBJ1-4	-	TRBV6-6	-	CASRGGNDEKLFF	TGTGCCAGCAGGGGGGGTAACGATGAAAAACTGTTTTTT
TRBJ2-3	TRBD2	TRBV20-1	-	CSAVGTSFADTQYF	TGCAGTGCCGTCGGGACTAGCTTCGCAGATACGCAGTATTTT
TRBJ1-5	-	TRBV2	few	CASSHPGNQPQHF	TGTGCCAGCAGTCATCCAGGGAATCAGCCCCAGCATTTT
TRBJ2-7	TRBD2	TRBV10-1	once	CASSEPSGSQPYGQYF	TGCGCCAGCAGTGAGCCTAGCGGGAGCCAACCCTACGGGCAGTACTTC
TRBJ2-3	-	TRBV5-1	few	CASSFPLATSTDTQYF	TGCGCCAGCAGCTTTCCCCTAGCGACTAGCACAGATACGCAGTATTTT
TRBJ1-6	-	TRBV10-3	-	CAIKEGGRGNSPLHF	TGTGCCATCAAGGAGGGGGGGCGCGGTAATTCACCCCTCCACTTT
TRBJ2-1	-	TRBV20-1	-	CSAVGTPKSYNEQFF	TGCAGTGCTGTCGGGACTCCCAAATCCTACAATGAGCAGTTCTTC
TRBJ2-1	TRBD2	TRBV12-3/TRBV12-4	-	CASRGTSGPWGEQFF	TGTGCCAGCAGAGGGACTAGCGGTCCATGGGGTGAGCAGTTCTTC
TRBJ2-2	-	TRBV3-1	-	CASSQDTGSTGELFF	TGTGCCAGCAGCCAAGATACAGGGAGCACCGGGGAGCTGTTTTTT
TRBJ1-5	-	TRBV28	-	CASRPAGINQPQHF	TGTGCCAGCAGACCGGCGGGGATCAATCAGCCCCAGCATTTT
TRBJ1-5	-	TRBV13	-	CASSLGGKAARQPQHF	TGTGCCAGCAGCTTGGGGGGGAAGGCGGCCCGCCAGCCCCAGCATTTT
TRBJ1-1	-	TRBV20-1	-	CSARDRNRVTEAFF	TGCAGTGCTAGAGATCGGAACAGGGTCACTGAAGCTTTCTTT
TRBJ2-7	-	TRBV2	few	CATARTRKSYEQYF	TGTGCCACAGCCCGGACCCGAAAGTCCTACGAGCAGTACTTC
TRBJ2-7	TRBD1	TRBV7-8	few	CASSSGTGFSSYEQYF	TGTGCCAGCAGCTCCGGGACAGGGTTTAGTTCCTACGAGCAGTACTTC
TRBJ2-7	-	TRBV3-1	-	CASSQGTRGPYEQYF	TGTGCCAGCAGCCAAGGGACCAGAGGGCCCTACGAGCAGTACTTC